This passage covers 8 T cell receptor beta chains from one sample sequenced in a study of T cell responses to AZD1222 COVID-19 vaccine. Method: immunoSEQ multiplex PCR; TCRdb's copy keeps in-frame clones and lacks some. This table holds roughly 100,000 clones, 90% found once. The sequenced sample was peripheral blood, obtained on day 0 of AZD1222 vaccination. Receptor source: an adult in good health.

The chain employs TRBV6-5 and TRBJ2-2; possible D gene TRBD1, 6 bases. V was pared by 6 bases and J by 0 bases, with 11 bases between. Germline V gene lookup returns CDR1 MNHEY and CDR2 SVGAGI. The CDR3 is made up of 15 amino acids. The CDR3 loop reads CASRKTGSNTGELFF. The CDR3 coding sequence is TGTGCCAGCAGGAAAACAGGGTCGAACACCGGGGAGCTGTTTTTT.

This chain links TRBV5-4 with TRBJ2-3; D is undetermined. The germline CDR1 and CDR2 sequences are SGHNT and YYREEE (reference sequence). The V and J ends lost 0 bases and 1 base respectively, with 9 bases between them. CDR3 length: 15 amino acids. The CDR3 here is CASSLATTRTDTQYF. CDR3 in DNA: TGTGCCAGCAGCTTGGCTACAACCCGCACAGATACGCAGTATTTT.

The chain is built from TRBV2 and TRBJ1-2; the D gene is possibly TRBD1 (5 bases). Trimming shortened V by 4 bases and J by 4 bases, and 10 bases separated the two germline ends. CDR1 and CDR2 (germline): SNHLY, FYNNEI. This CDR3 has 13 residues. The CDR3 bases are TGTGCCAGCAGTGGGGGGGGTGCCTATGGCTACACCTTC. Translation gives CASSGGGAYGYTF.

This clone was found a few times. V is TRBV2 and J is TRBJ2-7; the D gene is possibly TRBD1 (5 bases). The length of the CDR3 is 13 residues. The germline gives CDR1 SNHLY, CDR2 FYNNEI. Trimming took off 8 bases at V and 0 bases at J, with 11 bases between the two ends. This CDR3 reads CASGDSYSYEQYF. In nucleotides, the CDR3 is TGTGCCAGCGGAGACAGCTACTCCTACGAGCAGTACTTC.

The chain joins TRBV3-1 (or the pseudogene TRBV3-2) to TRBJ2-2; unclear D gene. With 6 bases removed from V and 5 bases from J, the gap between germline ends came to 10 bases. The CDR3 totals 13 residues. The V gene's germline CDR1 is LGHDT and CDR2 YNNKEL (reference sequence). CDR3 sequence: CASSVVKTGELFF. CDR3 sequence (DNA): TGTGCCAGCAGTGTAGTGAAGACCGGGGAGCTGTTTTTT.

This clone has more than one count but fewer than ten. J is TRBJ1-5 and V is TRBV28; D is uncertain. CDR3 length equals 15 residues. Deletions cut 3 bases from V and 2 bases from J, with 11 bases between. In germline, CDR1 is MDHEN, CDR2 SYDVKM. CDR3 protein: CASSFGWGGNQPQHF. The CDR3 DNA follows: TGTGCCAGCAGTTTTGGTTGGGGTGGCAATCAGCCCCAGCATTTT.

The sample holds one count of this clone. In nucleotides, the CDR3 is TGTGCCAGCAGCCCGCGATACCCGGGCGAAGCTTTCTTT. It yields the protein CASSPRYPGEAFF. V is TRBV16 and J is TRBJ1-1, with D hard to call. Between the trimmed V and J ends, which lost 4 bases and 8 bases, there was a span of 14 bases. Germline V gives CDR1 KGHSY, CDR2 FQNENV. The CDR3 covers 13 residues. Supplemented by reference TRBV16 and TRBJ1-1, the full variable domain reads GEEVAQTPKHLVRGEGQKAKLYCAPIKGHSYVFWYQQVLKNEFKFLISFQNENVFDETGMPKERFSAKCLPNSPCSLEIQATKLEDSAVYFCASSPRYPGEAFFGQGTRLTVV.

The chain links TRBV6-5 to TRBJ1-5; 8 nucleotides agree with TRBD1. The CDR3 is made up of 14 amino acids. Trimming cost V 4 bases and J 6 bases; bases outside gene matches: 5. CDR1 MNHEY and CDR2 SVGAGI come from the germline V gene. This chain's CDR3 is CASSSGGAGQPQHF. The CDR3, as DNA: TGTGCCAGCAGTTCAGGGGGCGCGGGTCAGCCCCAGCATTTT.